This T cell receptor (beta chain) emerged from a study of T cells in Graves' hyperthyroidism and ophthalmopathy. Amplification of TCR beta CDR3 regions used RNA as the template. During a first-round RT-PCR of the TCR CDR3, the HTBI primer set was used. TCRdb itself ran the multiplex PCR reads through MiXCR, one entry per CDR3 protein. Among roughly 250,000 distinct CDR3 sequences listed, around 22% were seen once. The sample holds a few counts of this clonotype. This TCR derives from a man aged 30-40 years with Graves' ophthalmopathy. The sample taken for sequencing was blood.

CDR3 coding DNA: TGCAGTGCTAGAAGACTAGCGGCCTTTGGGGAGACCCAGTACTTC. Protein sequence: CSARRLAAFGETQYF. The gene calls are TRBV20-1 and TRBJ2-5; 9 bases align to TRBD2. CDR3 length: 15 residues. V lost 2 bases and J lost 5; bases outside the gene matches: 9. Germline V gives CDR1 DFQATT, CDR2 SNEGSKA (reference sequence).